Listed here is a single TCR beta chain. Its matching antigen is unknown. CDR3 length: 17 residues. V shed 5 bases and J 7 bases; nucleotides not matched to a gene: 13. Germline CDR1 reads SGHAT; CDR2 reads FQDESV (reference sequence). The data were obtained in a study of OX40 agonist ivuxolimab in advanced cancers. Assay used: immunoSEQ multiplex PCR; TCRdb lists only in-frame clones, some missing. The sample lists 80,000 or so clones; about 88% were seen once. Findings of the study overall: Some of the lowest clonal expansion was seen in partial responders at 0.1-3.0 mg/kg. There was clonal expansion of CD4+ and CD8+ blood T cells by week 6 at 0.1 to 3.0 mg/kg.

Patients were ruled out by autoimmune disease history or systemic immunosuppression. Sampling of blood occurred at baseline, cycle 4 day 1, and cycle 7 day 1. V and J are TRBV11-1 and TRBJ2-2; 10 nucleotides agree with TRBD2. This sequence originates from an adult with an advanced solid tumor such as melanoma, head and neck, liver or kidney cancer. This material consisted of CD4+ or CD8+ T cells sorted from blood, taken in a trial of the OX40 agonist ivuxolimab. The CDR3 sequence: CASSRSVVAGGSGELFF. The CDR3, as DNA: TGTGCCAGCAGCCGCTCGGTGGTAGCGGGGGGAAGCGGGGAGCTGTTTTTT.